This section outlines one T cell receptor beta chain sequence together with its context. As processed by the authors: Using reference gene primer amplification, nucleated cell counts were estimated. Only in-frame clones appear in the TCRdb table, and some are missing; sequencing was by immunoSEQ multiplex PCR. The V and J calls and the clone size are those of that table, but D and trimming were determined from the DNA. The sample carries approximately 50,000 clones, around 83% recorded once. This sample was taken from a study of blood T cell repertoires in COVID-19. Study overall: COVID-19 samples from acute and convalescent phases originated in the United States, Italy and Spain. The cDNA or gDNA used as material had been derived from T cells, B-cell-depleted T cells, or PBMCs.

The CDR3 contains 15 residues. V shed 3 bases and J 5 bases; nucleotides not matched to a gene: 10. Per the germline V gene, CDR1 is MDHEN and CDR2 is SYDVKM. The TCR originated in a human donor in a cohort sampled during active COVID-19. The sequenced material came from peripheral blood. The rearrangement links TRBV28 to TRBJ2-7; the match to TRBD1 covers 7 bases. CDR3 loop: CASSFSGTAWNEQYF. The CDR3 DNA reads TGTGCCAGCAGTTTTTCCGGGACAGCCTGGAACGAGCAGTACTTC. The full variable domain, with the rest looked up from reference TRBV28 and TRBJ2-7, is DVKVTQSSRYLVKRTGEKVFLECVQDMDHENMFWYRQDPGLGLRLIYFSYDVKMKEKGDIPEGYSVSREKKERFSLILESASTNQTSMYLCASSFSGTAWNEQYFGPGTRLTVT.